This TCR beta chain was captured in a study of cytomegalovirus exposure and HLA in healthy donors. In its sample, this clone was seen a few times. The target antigen is unknown. One end of the junction varies from germline; a read error may be responsible. It was with 60 Vbeta and 13 Jbeta primers that the PCR ran. Measured with immunoSEQ multiplex PCR; TCRdb has only the in-frame clones, and not every one. This table has just over 150,000 clones, under 85% appearing once. Broader study findings: V- and J-gene trimming of TCR beta was linked (in a later analysis) to a missense DCLRE1C variant.

The germline gives CDR1 LNHNV, CDR2 YYDKDF (reference sequence). CDR3 size: 16 residues. The chain is built from TRBV15 and TRBJ2-6, with D perhaps TRBD1 (5 bases). The sequenced material came from PBMCs. The receptor was derived from a woman aged 25 to 39 in good health and CMV-seronegative. In DNA form, the CDR3 reads TGTGCCACCAGCAGAGGAGAAGGCTCTGGGGCCAACGGCCTGACTTTC. It yields the protein CATSRGEGSGANGLTF.